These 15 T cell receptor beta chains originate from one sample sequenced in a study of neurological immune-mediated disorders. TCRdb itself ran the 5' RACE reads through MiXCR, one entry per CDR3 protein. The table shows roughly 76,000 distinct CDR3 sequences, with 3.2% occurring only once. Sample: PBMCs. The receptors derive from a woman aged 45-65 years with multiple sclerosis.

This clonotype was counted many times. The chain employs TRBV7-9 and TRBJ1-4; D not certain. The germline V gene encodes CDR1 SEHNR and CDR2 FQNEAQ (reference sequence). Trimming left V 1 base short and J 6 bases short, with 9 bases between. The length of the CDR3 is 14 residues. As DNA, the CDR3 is TGTGCCAGCAGCTTAGGCCGCTCCGATGAAAAACTGTTTTTT. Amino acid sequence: CASSLGRSDEKLFF.

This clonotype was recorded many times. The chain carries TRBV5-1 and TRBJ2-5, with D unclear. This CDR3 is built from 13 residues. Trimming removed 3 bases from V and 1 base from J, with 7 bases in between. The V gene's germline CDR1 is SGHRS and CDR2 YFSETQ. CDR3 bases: TGCGCCAGCAGCTGGAATCGCCAAGAGACCCAGTACTTC. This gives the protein CASSWNRQETQYF.

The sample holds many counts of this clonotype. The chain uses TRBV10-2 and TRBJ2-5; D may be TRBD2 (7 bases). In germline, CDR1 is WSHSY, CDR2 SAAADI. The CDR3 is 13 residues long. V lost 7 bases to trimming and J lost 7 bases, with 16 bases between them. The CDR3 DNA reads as TGCGCCAGCAAGAGGGGGGAGGGTACGACCCAGTACTTC. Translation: CASKRGEGTTQYF.

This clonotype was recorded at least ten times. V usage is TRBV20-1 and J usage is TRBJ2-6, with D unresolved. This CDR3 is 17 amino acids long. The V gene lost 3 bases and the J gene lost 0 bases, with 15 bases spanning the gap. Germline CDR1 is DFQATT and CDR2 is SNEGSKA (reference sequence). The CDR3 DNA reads TGCAGTGCTAGCGGCAGGTTAATTTACTCTGGGGCCAACGTCCTGACTTTC. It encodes CSASGRLIYSGANVLTF.

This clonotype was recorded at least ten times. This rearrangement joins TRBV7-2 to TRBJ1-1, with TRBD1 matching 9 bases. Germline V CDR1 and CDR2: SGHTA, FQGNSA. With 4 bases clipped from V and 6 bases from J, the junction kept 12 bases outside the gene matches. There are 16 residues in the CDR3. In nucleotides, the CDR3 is TGTGCCAGCAGCTCATTACCGACCGGGACAGGGTCTGAAGCTTTCTTT. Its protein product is CASSSLPTGTGSEAFF.

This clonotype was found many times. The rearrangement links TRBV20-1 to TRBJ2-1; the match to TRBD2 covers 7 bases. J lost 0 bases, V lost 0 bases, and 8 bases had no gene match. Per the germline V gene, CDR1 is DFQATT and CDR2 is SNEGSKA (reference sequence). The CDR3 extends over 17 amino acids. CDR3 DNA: TGCAGTGCTAGAGATGCGCGGGGGAGAAACTCCTACAATGAGCAGTTCTTC. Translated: CSARDARGRNSYNEQFF.

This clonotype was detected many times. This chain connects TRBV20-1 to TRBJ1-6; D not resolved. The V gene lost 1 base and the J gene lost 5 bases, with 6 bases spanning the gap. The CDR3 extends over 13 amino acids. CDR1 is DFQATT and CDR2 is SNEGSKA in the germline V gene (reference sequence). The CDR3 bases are TGCAGTGCTAGAGTCACAGATAATTCACCCCTCCACTTT. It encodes CSARVTDNSPLHF.

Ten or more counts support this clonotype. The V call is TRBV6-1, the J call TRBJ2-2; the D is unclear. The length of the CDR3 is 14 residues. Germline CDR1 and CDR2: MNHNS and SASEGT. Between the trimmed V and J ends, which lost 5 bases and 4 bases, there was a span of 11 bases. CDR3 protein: CASSLGHFTGELFF. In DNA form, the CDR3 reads TGTGCCAGCAGTTTGGGCCACTTCACCGGGGAGCTGTTTTTT.

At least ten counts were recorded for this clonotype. This CDR3 reads CASRGLAGADTQYF. The CDR3 bases are TGCGCCAGCAGGGGACTAGCGGGAGCAGATACGCAGTATTTT. The chain joins TRBV5-1 to TRBJ2-3; 14 nucleotides line up with TRBD2. Germline values: CDR1 SGHRS, CDR2 YFSETQ. This CDR3 comprises 14 residues. Trimming took 5 bases from V and 4 from J; bases not matched to a gene: 0.

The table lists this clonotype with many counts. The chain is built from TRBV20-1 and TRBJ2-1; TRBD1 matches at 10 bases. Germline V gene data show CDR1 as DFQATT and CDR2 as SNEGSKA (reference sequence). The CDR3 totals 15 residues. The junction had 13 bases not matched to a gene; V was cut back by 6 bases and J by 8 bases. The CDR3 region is CSAGSGTGEADEQFF. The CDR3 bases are TGCAGTGCGGGATCCGGGACAGGGGAGGCAGATGAGCAGTTCTTC.

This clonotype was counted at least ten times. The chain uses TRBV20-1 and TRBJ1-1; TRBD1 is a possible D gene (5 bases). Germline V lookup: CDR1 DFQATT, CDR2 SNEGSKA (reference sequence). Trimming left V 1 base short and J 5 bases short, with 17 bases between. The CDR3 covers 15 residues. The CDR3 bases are TGCAGTGCTAGAGTTCGATGGGGGGAAGCAACTGAAGCTTTCTTT. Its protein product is CSARVRWGEATEAFF.

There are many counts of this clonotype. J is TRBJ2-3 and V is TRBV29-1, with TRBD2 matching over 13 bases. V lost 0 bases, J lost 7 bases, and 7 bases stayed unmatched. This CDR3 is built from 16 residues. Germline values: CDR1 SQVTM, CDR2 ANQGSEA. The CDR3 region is CSVEDGGGLAGNTQYF. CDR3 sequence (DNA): TGCAGCGTTGAAGATGGGGGGGGACTAGCGGGAAATACGCAGTATTTT.

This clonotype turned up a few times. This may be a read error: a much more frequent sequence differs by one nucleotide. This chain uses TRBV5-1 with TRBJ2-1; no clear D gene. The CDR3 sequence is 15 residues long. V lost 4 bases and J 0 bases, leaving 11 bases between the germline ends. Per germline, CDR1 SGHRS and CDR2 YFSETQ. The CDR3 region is CASSPNPSSYNEQFF. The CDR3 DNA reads TGCGCCAGCAGCCCTAACCCGAGCTCCTACAATGAGCAGTTCTTC.

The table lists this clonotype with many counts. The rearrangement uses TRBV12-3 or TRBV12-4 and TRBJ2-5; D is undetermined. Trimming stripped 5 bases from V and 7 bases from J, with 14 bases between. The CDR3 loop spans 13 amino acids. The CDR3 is CASSPPSGSTQYF. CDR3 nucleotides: TGTGCCAGCAGTCCGCCGAGTGGGTCGACCCAGTACTTC.

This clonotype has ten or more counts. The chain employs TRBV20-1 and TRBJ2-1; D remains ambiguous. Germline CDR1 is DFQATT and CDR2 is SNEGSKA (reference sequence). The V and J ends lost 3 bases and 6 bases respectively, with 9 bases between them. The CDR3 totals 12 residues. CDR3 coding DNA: TGCAGTGCTAGGGGCCAGATCAATGAGCAGTTCTTC. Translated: CSARGQINEQFF.